This is a list of T cell receptor beta chains from one sample in a study of T-cell reconstitution after alpha-beta-depleted transplantation in children. TCRdb independently ran MiXCR on the PCR reads; one entry per CDR3 protein. The data show approximately 340,000 distinct CDR3 sequences, about a tenth seen once. The source material was PBMCs from the stem cell graft donor, sampled from the stem cell graft. These receptor sequences come from a human donor who donated a stem cell graft to a child with acute lymphoblastic leukemia. Each CDR3 is given with its conserved first and last residue. A D gene is named only where the DNA matches it firmly. Size tells how often a clone was seen (once, few, many) or the class of an expanded clone, and some rows leave it out.

j_gene: TRBJ2-7
d_gene: .
abundance: many
v_gene: TRBV5-1
CDR3aa: CASSLGDRDSVYEQYF
CDR3nt: TGCGCCAGCAGCTTGGGAGACAGGGACTCTGTCTACGAGCAGTACTTC

j_gene: TRBJ1-5
d_gene: TRBD1
abundance: .
v_gene: TRBV10-3
CDR3aa: CAISARTGTGFQPQHF
CDR3nt: TGTGCCATCAGTGCCCGAACCGGGACAGGGTTTCAGCCCCAGCATTTT

j_gene: TRBJ2-5
d_gene: .
abundance: .
v_gene: TRBV5-1
CDR3aa: CASSLSSPQETQYF
CDR3nt: TGCGCCAGCAGCTTGTCGTCCCCCCAAGAGACCCAGTACTTC

j_gene: TRBJ2-7
d_gene: .
abundance: many
v_gene: TRBV2
CDR3aa: CASSEPFSYEQYF
CDR3nt: TGTGCCAGCAGTGAACCTTTCTCCTACGAGCAGTACTTC

j_gene: TRBJ2-3
d_gene: .
abundance: .
v_gene: TRBV29-1
CDR3aa: CSGKLVLGTDTQYF
CDR3nt: TGCAGCGGGAAACTAGTTTTGGGCACAGATACGCAGTATTTT

j_gene: TRBJ1-6
d_gene: TRBD1
abundance: many
v_gene: TRBV4-2
CDR3aa: CASSQVTGSSPLHF
CDR3nt: TGTGCCAGCAGCCAAGTGACAGGGTCATCACCCCTCCACTTT

j_gene: TRBJ2-1
d_gene: TRBD2
abundance: .
v_gene: TRBV28
CDR3aa: CASSFGGLAYNEQFF
CDR3nt: TGTGCCAGCAGTTTTGGGGGACTAGCATACAATGAGCAGTTCTTC

j_gene: TRBJ1-6
d_gene: TRBD1
abundance: .
v_gene: TRBV6-1
CDR3aa: CASSGGTGGSYSPLHF
CDR3nt: TGTGCCAGCAGTGGGGGGACAGGGGGGAGTTATTCACCCCTCCACTTT

j_gene: TRBJ2-2
d_gene: .
abundance: .
v_gene: TRBV30
CDR3aa: CAGLRENTGELFF
CDR3nt: TGTGCCGGGCTGCGGGAGAACACCGGGGAGCTGTTTTTT

j_gene: TRBJ1-2
d_gene: .
abundance: few
v_gene: TRBV27
CDR3aa: CASSLSWEYGYTF
CDR3nt: TGTGCCAGCAGTTTATCTTGGGAGTATGGCTACACCTTC

j_gene: TRBJ1-1
d_gene: .
abundance: .
v_gene: TRBV20-1
CDR3aa: CSARNIYLGPNTEAFF
CDR3nt: TGCAGTGCTAGAAATATATATTTGGGGCCGAACACTGAAGCTTTCTTT

j_gene: TRBJ2-2
d_gene: .
abundance: .
v_gene: TRBV5-4
CDR3aa: CASSRHYQTSTGELFF
CDR3nt: TGTGCCAGCTCCCGGCACTACCAGACCTCCACCGGGGAGCTGTTTTTT

j_gene: TRBJ2-2
d_gene: TRBD2
abundance: .
v_gene: TRBV28
CDR3aa: CASRLAGDAGELFF
CDR3nt: TGTGCCAGTCGACTAGCGGGAGATGCCGGGGAGCTGTTTTTT

j_gene: TRBJ2-7
d_gene: .
abundance: few
v_gene: TRBV20-1
CDR3aa: CSARDKLWYEQYF
CDR3nt: TGCAGTGCTAGAGACAAACTCTGGTACGAGCAGTACTTC

j_gene: TRBJ1-2
d_gene: .
abundance: many
v_gene: TRBV9
CDR3aa: CASSVGPTGVGYGYTF
CDR3nt: TGTGCCAGCAGCGTAGGGCCCACGGGGGTGGGCTATGGCTACACCTTC

j_gene: TRBJ2-1
d_gene: TRBD1
abundance: few
v_gene: TRBV20-1
CDR3aa: CSARDFRQGRPHNEQFF
CDR3nt: TGCAGTGCTAGAGATTTTCGACAGGGCCGGCCACACAATGAGCAGTTCTTC

j_gene: TRBJ1-6
d_gene: .
abundance: few
v_gene: TRBV6-5
CDR3aa: CASSYPPDLGSPLHF
CDR3nt: TGTGCCAGCAGCTACCCACCGGACCTAGGCTCACCCCTCCACTTT

j_gene: TRBJ2-7
d_gene: TRBD2
abundance: .
v_gene: TRBV15
CDR3aa: CATSRDPGLAAAYEQYF
CDR3nt: TGTGCCACCAGCAGGGATCCAGGACTAGCGGCAGCCTACGAGCAGTACTTC

j_gene: TRBJ2-1
d_gene: TRBD2
abundance: few
v_gene: TRBV7-2
CDR3aa: CASSLVGAGVGNEQFF
CDR3nt: TGTGCCAGCAGCTTAGTAGGTGCGGGAGTCGGGAATGAGCAGTTCTTC

j_gene: TRBJ2-2
d_gene: .
abundance: few
v_gene: TRBV29-1
CDR3aa: CSVERATGELFF
CDR3nt: TGCAGCGTTGAGAGGGCCACCGGGGAGCTGTTTTTT

j_gene: TRBJ1-1
d_gene: .
abundance: few
v_gene: TRBV19
CDR3aa: CASSIQGLGGEAFF
CDR3nt: TGTGCCAGTAGTATACAGGGCCTGGGTGGTGAAGCTTTCTTT

j_gene: TRBJ1-1
d_gene: TRBD1
abundance: few
v_gene: TRBV28
CDR3aa: CASRDPDRASLNTEAFF
CDR3nt: TGTGCCAGCCGGGACCCGGACAGGGCTAGTCTGAACACTGAAGCTTTCTTT

j_gene: TRBJ2-7
d_gene: .
abundance: .
v_gene: TRBV7-9
CDR3aa: CASSARGAYEQYF
CDR3nt: TGTGCCAGCAGCGCACGGGGGGCATACGAGCAGTACTTC

j_gene: TRBJ1-5
d_gene: TRBD1
abundance: many
v_gene: TRBV19
CDR3aa: CASSITQGGASNQPQHF
CDR3nt: TGTGCCAGTAGTATAACACAGGGGGGTGCCAGCAATCAGCCCCAGCATTTT

j_gene: TRBJ2-5
d_gene: TRBD1
abundance: .
v_gene: TRBV28
CDR3aa: CASSPLDRVEETRYF
CDR3nt: TGTGCCAGCAGTCCTTTGGACAGGGTGGAAGAGACCCGGTACTTC

j_gene: TRBJ2-1
d_gene: .
abundance: .
v_gene: TRBV15
CDR3aa: CATTESVYNEQFF
CDR3nt: TGTGCCACCACGGAGTCAGTCTACAATGAGCAGTTCTTC

j_gene: TRBJ2-3
d_gene: TRBD2
abundance: .
v_gene: TRBV7-7
CDR3aa: CASSSGLATSTDTQYF
CDR3nt: TGTGCTAGCAGCTCGGGACTAGCAACTAGCACAGATACGCAGTATTTT

j_gene: TRBJ2-2
d_gene: TRBD2
abundance: .
v_gene: TRBV5-8
CDR3aa: CASSPGLAQNTGELFF
CDR3nt: TGTGCCAGCAGCCCGGGACTAGCGCAGAACACCGGGGAGCTGTTTTTT

j_gene: TRBJ2-7
d_gene: TRBD1
abundance: .
v_gene: TRBV5-1
CDR3aa: CASTSGDRVTYEQYF
CDR3nt: TGCGCCAGCACCTCTGGGGACAGGGTGACCTACGAGCAGTACTTC

j_gene: TRBJ2-7
d_gene: TRBD2
abundance: few
v_gene: TRBV2
CDR3aa: CASSDPRLAESYEQYF
CDR3nt: TGTGCCAGCAGTGATCCCCGACTAGCGGAGAGCTACGAGCAGTACTTC

j_gene: TRBJ2-3
d_gene: TRBD2
abundance: .
v_gene: TRBV20-1
CDR3aa: CSARDPGLLAGATDTQYF
CDR3nt: TGCAGTGCTAGAGATCCTGGCCTCCTAGCGGGAGCCACAGATACGCAGTATTTT

j_gene: TRBJ1-5
d_gene: .
abundance: .
v_gene: TRBV7-2
CDR3aa: CASSSDNYSNQPQHF
CDR3nt: TGTGCCAGCAGCTCGGACAACTATAGCAATCAGCCCCAGCATTTT

j_gene: TRBJ1-2
d_gene: TRBD1
abundance: .
v_gene: TRBV7-2
CDR3aa: CASSQGQGVPYTF
CDR3nt: TGTGCCAGCAGCCAGGGACAGGGAGTTCCCTACACCTTC

j_gene: TRBJ2-7
d_gene: TRBD1
abundance: few
v_gene: TRBV10-3
CDR3aa: CAISGGQGNSYEQYF
CDR3nt: TGTGCCATCAGTGGGGGACAGGGGAACTCCTACGAGCAGTACTTC

j_gene: TRBJ2-1
d_gene: .
abundance: .
v_gene: TRBV28
CDR3aa: CASRDPPGYNEQFF
CDR3nt: TGTGCCAGCAGGGACCCCCCAGGGTACAATGAGCAGTTCTTC

j_gene: TRBJ2-1
d_gene: .
abundance: few
v_gene: TRBV11-1
CDR3aa: CASSLGVGGTDRFYNEQFF
CDR3nt: TGTGCCAGCAGCTTAGGTGTCGGCGGGACGGACCGCTTCTACAATGAGCAGTTCTTC

j_gene: TRBJ1-3
d_gene: .
abundance: .
v_gene: TRBV6-2/TRBV6-3
CDR3aa: CASSYRGFDNGRSGNTIYF
CDR3nt: TGTGCCAGCAGTTACCGGGGATTCGACAACGGGCGCTCTGGAAACACCATATATTTT

j_gene: TRBJ2-2
d_gene: TRBD2
abundance: .
v_gene: TRBV29-1
CDR3aa: CSVSASGFTGELFF
CDR3nt: TGCAGCGTCTCCGCTAGCGGGTTCACCGGGGAGCTGTTTTTT

j_gene: TRBJ2-3
d_gene: .
abundance: few
v_gene: TRBV20-1
CDR3aa: CSARDIGLGTDTQYF
CDR3nt: TGCAGTGCTAGAGATATTGGGCTTGGCACAGATACGCAGTATTTT

j_gene: TRBJ2-4
d_gene: TRBD2
abundance: few
v_gene: TRBV20-1
CDR3aa: CSASSGLAPYNIQYF
CDR3nt: TGCAGTGCTAGTAGTGGACTAGCGCCATACAACATTCAGTACTTC

j_gene: TRBJ1-1
d_gene: TRBD1
abundance: many
v_gene: TRBV28
CDR3aa: CASSVSGTEITSNTEAFF
CDR3nt: TGTGCCAGCAGTGTGTCCGGGACAGAAATTACTTCGAACACTGAAGCTTTCTTT

j_gene: TRBJ2-1
d_gene: .
abundance: many
v_gene: TRBV28
CDR3aa: CASSSGTHNEQFF
CDR3nt: TGTGCCAGCAGTTCCGGGACACACAATGAGCAGTTCTTC